The 14 T cell receptor beta chains in this list originate from one sample, sequenced in a study of T cells in women clearing cervical HPV infection. Only in-frame clones appear in the TCRdb table, and some are missing; sequencing was by immunoSEQ multiplex PCR. Reported are over 30,000 clones; the ten largest clones contain approximately 7.2%. The sample comprised blood buffy coat. The origin of the receptors is a woman between 18 and 69 years old with a cervical HPV16 infection that either progressed to CIN3+ or cleared (not recorded which).

On this clone: The read ends 3 residues before the CDR3 terminus; that terminus is restored from the germline J gene. The rearrangement joins TRBV5-4 to TRBJ1-1; D remains unclear. The V and J ends lost 4 bases and 1 base respectively, with 11 bases between them. CDR3 length: 14 residues. Germline-derived CDR1 and CDR2 are SGHNT and YYREEE (reference sequence). The CDR3 loop reads CASSPRRENTEAFF. CDR3 bases read: TGTGCCAGCAGCCCGAGGCGGGAGAACACTGAA.

Concerning this clone: From the germline J gene comes the end of the CDR3, since the read stops 3 residues before it. The gene calls are TRBV20-1 and TRBJ2-7; 8 bases are shared with TRBD2. Germline-derived CDR1 and CDR2 are DFQATT and SNEGSKA (reference sequence). V was clipped by 3 bases and J by 5 bases; unmatched bases: 6. The CDR3 is 13 amino acids. The CDR3: CSASGGATNEQYF. CDR3 bases read: TGCAGTGCTAGCGGGGGGGCGACAAACGAG.

With respect to this clone: Sequencing ends 3 residues short of the CDR3 end; the germline J gene provides the rest. The V and J genes are TRBV20-1 and TRBJ2-7, with 9 bases lining up with TRBD1. The CDR3 sequence is 15 residues long. V trimming: 0 bases; J trimming: 5 bases; junction bases outside the gene matches: 8. Germline loops: CDR1 DFQATT, CDR2 SNEGSKA (reference sequence). CDR3 loop: CSARDSHRGPHEQYF. Incomplete CDR3 DNA: TGCAGTGCTAGAGATTCCCACAGGGGGCCCCACGAG.

The covered CDR3 bases are TGCAGCGTTCGGCCTCCGGGGGTTGAA. This encodes CSVRPPGVE. The whole CDR3 protein is CSVRPPGVEAFF. The chain links TRBV29-1 to TRBJ1-1; a weak D match, TRBD1 (5 bases). Read sequence stops 3 residues before the CDR3 end, and the germline J gene provides the missing end. The germline V and J ends were trimmed by 5 bases and 7 bases, with 14 bases remaining between them. Germline CDR1 and CDR2: SQVTM and ANQGSEA. The CDR3 is 12 amino acids.

A note on this clone: The read finishes 3 residues shy of the CDR3 end, and the germline J gene is used to complete it. The sample has other DNA sequences that encode this CDR3 too. This chain uses TRBV19 with TRBJ1-3; D is unclear. The CDR3 runs 13 residues. Germline V gene lookup returns CDR1 LNHDA and CDR2 SQIVND (reference sequence). The ends were cut back, 5 bases at V and 4 bases at J, with 9 bases in the middle. The covered CDR3 bases are TGTGCCAGTAGTGCGGGGTTCGGAAACACC. Its protein product is CASSAGFGNT. The whole CDR3 reads CASSAGFGNTIYF.

A word on this clone: The read comes to an end 3 residues before the CDR3 does, leaving the germline J gene to fill in the end. The chain employs TRBV30 and TRBJ2-2; 7 nucleotides align to TRBD1. The V gene end was trimmed by 4 bases and the J gene end by 0 bases; junction bases not matched to a gene: 8. The CDR3 consists of 16 residues. Germline V gene lookup returns CDR1 GTSNPN and CDR2 SVGIG (reference sequence). CDR3 residues: CAWKELGTANTGELFF. The CDR3 DNA, read in part, is TGTGCCTGGAAAGAGTTAGGGACAGCGAACACCGGGGAG.

Comments on this clone: Read data end 3 residues before the CDR3 end; the end is taken from the germline J gene. The rearrangement links TRBV18 to TRBJ1-5; D unclear. Germline CDR1 KGHSH, CDR2 LQKENI. V lost 3 bases and J 0 bases, leaving 9 bases between the germline ends. The CDR3 length is 15 residues. This chain's CDR3 is CASSPSGYSNQPQHF. Incomplete CDR3 DNA: TGTGCCAGCTCACCGTCGGGGTATAGCAATCAGCCC.

As regards this clone: One end of the junction varies from germline; a read error may be responsible. Read data end 3 residues before the CDR3 end; the end is taken from the germline J gene. Other DNA sequences of this sample code for an identical CDR3. The chain has TRBV7-9 and TRBJ1-3; D is unresolved. The CDR3 extends over 15 amino acids. Germline CDR1 is SEHNR and CDR2 is FQNEAQ (reference sequence). The sequenced part of the CDR3 DNA is TGTGCCAGCAGCTTAGGGCGGCTCTCTGGAAACACG. Amino acid sequence: CASSLGRLSGNT. The CDR3 as a whole reads CASSLGRLSGNTIYF.

The covered CDR3 bases are TGCAGTGCTACTAGACGGAATGAAAAA. Translation: CSATRRNEK. The CDR3 reads in full as CSATRRNEKLFF. The genes are TRBV20-1 and TRBJ1-4; no definite D call. The read ends 3 residues before the CDR3 terminus; that terminus is restored from the germline J gene. CDR1 DFQATT and CDR2 SNEGSKA come from the germline V gene (reference sequence). The CDR3 consists of 12 residues. Trimming took off 4 bases at V and 5 bases at J, with 8 bases between the two ends.

The CDR3 loop reads CASSINAAYEQYF. CDR3 bases read: TGTGCCAGTAGTATAAACGCAGCCTACGAG. The rearrangement joins TRBV19 to TRBJ2-7; unclear D gene. From the germline J gene comes the end of the CDR3, since the read stops 3 residues before it. The CDR3 has 13 amino acids. Germline V CDR1 and CDR2: LNHDA, SQIVND (reference sequence). Trimming cost V 2 bases and J 2 bases, with 7 bases left between them.

Remarks on this clone: The read is 3 residues too short to cover the CDR3 end, so that end is filled in from the germline J gene. The chain couples TRBV7-9 to TRBJ2-3; 8 bases are a match to TRBD2. Trimming removed 11 bases from V and 5 bases from J; junction bases left unmatched: 9. This CDR3 is built from 13 residues. Germline CDR1 SEHNR, CDR2 FQNEAQ (reference sequence). The CDR3 here is CAHGGTSLDTQYF. Incomplete CDR3 DNA: TGTGCCCACGGGGGGACTAGTTTAGATACG.

Points on this clone: The read falls 3 residues short of the CDR3 end, and the missing part is taken from the germline J gene. The V gene is TRBV20-1, the J gene TRBJ2-7, with D perhaps matching TRBD2 (5 bases). This CDR3 spans 14 amino acids. Trimming shortened V by 3 bases and J by 0 bases, and 12 bases separated the two germline ends. Germline CDR1 DFQATT, CDR2 SNEGSKA (reference sequence). CDR3 bases read: TGCAGTGCTAGCGATCCGGGGTCCTCCTACGAG. It yields the protein CSASDPGSSYE. The entire CDR3 is CSASDPGSSYEQYF.

Remarks on this clone: The read falls 3 residues short of the CDR3 end, and the missing part is taken from the germline J gene. V is TRBV18 and J is TRBJ2-1, with TRBD2 as a possible D gene (7 bases). Germline CDR1 reads KGHSH; CDR2 reads LQKENI. This CDR3 has 16 residues. The germline V and J ends were trimmed by 0 bases and 7 bases, with 16 bases remaining between them. The CDR3: CASSPPSGGGLNEQFF. CDR3 DNA, as far as it was read: TGTGCCAGCTCACCACCGTCGGGGGGCGGTTTAAATGAG.

About this clone: The read ends 3 residues before the CDR3 terminus; that terminus is restored from the germline J gene. The chain carries TRBV6-2 or TRBV6-3 and TRBJ2-3; D unresolved. Germline CDR1 and CDR2: MNHEY and SVGEGT. This CDR3 region has 14 residues. This CDR3 is CVGRLLLSTDTQYF. The part of the CDR3 DNA that was read is TGTGTCGGCAGACTCCTACTTAGCACAGATACG.